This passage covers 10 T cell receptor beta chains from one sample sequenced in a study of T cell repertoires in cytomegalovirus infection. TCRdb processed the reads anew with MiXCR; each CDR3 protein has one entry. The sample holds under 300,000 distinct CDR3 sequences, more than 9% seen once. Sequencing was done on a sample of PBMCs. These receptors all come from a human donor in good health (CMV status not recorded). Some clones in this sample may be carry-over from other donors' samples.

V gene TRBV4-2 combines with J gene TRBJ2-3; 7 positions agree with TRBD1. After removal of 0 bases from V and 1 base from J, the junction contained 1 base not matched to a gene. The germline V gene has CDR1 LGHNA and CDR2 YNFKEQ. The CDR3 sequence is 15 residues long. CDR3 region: CASSQDQGGTDTQYF. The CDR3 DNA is TGTGCCAGCAGCCAAGATCAGGGGGGCACAGATACGCAGTATTTT.

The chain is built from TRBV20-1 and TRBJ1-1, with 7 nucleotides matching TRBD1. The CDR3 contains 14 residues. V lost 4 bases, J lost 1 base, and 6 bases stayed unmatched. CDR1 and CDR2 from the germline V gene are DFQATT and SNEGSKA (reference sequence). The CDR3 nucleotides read TGCAGTGCTATCCAACAGGGGAGGAACACTGAAGCTTTCTTT. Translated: CSAIQQGRNTEAFF.

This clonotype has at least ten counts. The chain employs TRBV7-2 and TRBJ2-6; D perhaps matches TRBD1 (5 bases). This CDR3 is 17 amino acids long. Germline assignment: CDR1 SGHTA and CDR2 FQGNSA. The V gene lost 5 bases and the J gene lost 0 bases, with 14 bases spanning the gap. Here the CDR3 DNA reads TGTGCCAGCAGCCCTCTTACAGGAAACTCTGGGGCCAACGTCCTGACTTTC. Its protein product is CASSPLTGNSGANVLTF.

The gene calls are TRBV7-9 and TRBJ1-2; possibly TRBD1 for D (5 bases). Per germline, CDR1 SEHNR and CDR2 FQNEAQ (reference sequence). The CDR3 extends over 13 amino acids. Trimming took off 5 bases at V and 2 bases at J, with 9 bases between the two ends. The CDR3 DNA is TGTGCCAGCAGCCCTGCAGGGAACTATGGCTACACCTTC. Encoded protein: CASSPAGNYGYTF.

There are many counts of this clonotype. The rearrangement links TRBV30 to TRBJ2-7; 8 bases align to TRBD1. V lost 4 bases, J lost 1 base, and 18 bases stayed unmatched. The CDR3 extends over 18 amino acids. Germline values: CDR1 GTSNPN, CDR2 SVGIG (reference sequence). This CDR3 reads CAWNSSPIGTGSSYEQYF. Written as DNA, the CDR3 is TGTGCCTGGAACTCCTCGCCTATAGGGACAGGATCTTCCTACGAGCAGTACTTC.

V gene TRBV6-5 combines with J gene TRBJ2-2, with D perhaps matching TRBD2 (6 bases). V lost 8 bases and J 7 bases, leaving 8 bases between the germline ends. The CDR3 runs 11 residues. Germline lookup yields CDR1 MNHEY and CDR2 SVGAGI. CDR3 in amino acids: CASRGIGELFF. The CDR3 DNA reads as TGTGCCAGCCGGGGGATCGGGGAGCTGTTTTTT.

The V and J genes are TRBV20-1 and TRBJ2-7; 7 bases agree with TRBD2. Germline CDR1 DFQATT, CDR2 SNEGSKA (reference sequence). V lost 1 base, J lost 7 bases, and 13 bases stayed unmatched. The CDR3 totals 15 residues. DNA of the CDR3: TGCAGTGCTAGAGGGGAGGGAGGGCTTAGAAGGGAGCAGTACTTC. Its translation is CSARGEGGLRREQYF.

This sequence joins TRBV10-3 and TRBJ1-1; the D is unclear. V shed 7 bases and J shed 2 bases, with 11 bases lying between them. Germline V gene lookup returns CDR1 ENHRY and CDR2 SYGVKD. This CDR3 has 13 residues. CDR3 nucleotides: TGTGCCATCAATGGTGGCGGAAACACTGAAGCTTTCTTT. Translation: CAINGGGNTEAFF.

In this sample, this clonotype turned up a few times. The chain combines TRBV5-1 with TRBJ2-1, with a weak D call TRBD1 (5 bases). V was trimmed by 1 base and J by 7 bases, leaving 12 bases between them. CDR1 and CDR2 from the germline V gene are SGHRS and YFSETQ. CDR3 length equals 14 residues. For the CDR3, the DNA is TGCGCCAGCAGCTTGTCCCCGTCAGGGAATGAGCAGTTCTTC. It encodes CASSLSPSGNEQFF.

The CDR3, as DNA: TGCGCCAGCAGCCAACGAACAGCGAACACTGAAGCTTTCTTT. Protein sequence: CASSQRTANTEAFF. This sequence joins TRBV4-3 and TRBJ1-1; D is undetermined. In germline, CDR1 is LGHNA, CDR2 YSLEER. V was cut by 2 bases and J by 1 base, with 8 bases left in between. The CDR3 is 14 residues long.